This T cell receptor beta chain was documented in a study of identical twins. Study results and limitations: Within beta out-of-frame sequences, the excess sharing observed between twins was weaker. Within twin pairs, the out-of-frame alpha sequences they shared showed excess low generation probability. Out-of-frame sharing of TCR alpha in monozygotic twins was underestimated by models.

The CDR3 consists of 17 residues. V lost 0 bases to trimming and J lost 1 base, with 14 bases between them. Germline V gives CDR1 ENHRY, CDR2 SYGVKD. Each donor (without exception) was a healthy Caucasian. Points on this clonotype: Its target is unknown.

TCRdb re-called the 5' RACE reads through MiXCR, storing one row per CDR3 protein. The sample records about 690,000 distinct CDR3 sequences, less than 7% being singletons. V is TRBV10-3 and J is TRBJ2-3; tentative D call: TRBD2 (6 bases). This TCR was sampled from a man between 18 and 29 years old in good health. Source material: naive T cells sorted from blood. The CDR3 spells CAISESIGASGTDTQYF. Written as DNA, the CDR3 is TGTGCCATCAGTGAGTCGATAGGGGCTAGCGGCACAGATACGCAGTATTTT.